This T cell receptor (beta chain) was identified during a study of cytomegalovirus exposure and HLA in healthy donors. The PCR used 60 Vbeta and 13 Jbeta primers. Repertoires were generated with immunoSEQ multiplex PCR, while TCRdb's copy carries only in-frame clones and drops some. The sample table sets out approximately 140,000 clones. Material: PBMCs. This TCR derives from a woman aged 35 to 49 in good health and CMV-seronegative.

CDR3 DNA: TGTGCCAGCAGTTTATCGGGGGGATATCAAGGCTACACCTTC. Protein product: CASSLSGGYQGYTF. J is TRBJ1-2 and V is TRBV27; the D gene is possibly TRBD1 (5 bases). The germline V and J ends were trimmed by 0 bases and 8 bases, with 13 bases remaining between them. The germline CDR1 and CDR2 sequences are MNHEY and SMNVEV (reference sequence). The CDR3 extends over 14 amino acids.